This T cell receptor (beta chain) was recorded in a study of response to subunit inactivated influenza vaccine. The CDR3 length is 17 residues. Germline CDR1 and CDR2: SGHRS and YFSETQ. V was pared by 4 bases and J by 0 bases, with 17 bases between. TCRdb reprocessed the RT-PCR reads with MiXCR, giving one entry per CDR3 protein. The table includes about 540,000 distinct CDR3 sequences, roughly 23% detected once. This sample also appeared in a second study, on T cells expressing NK-cell markers. That paper states: UMIs accompanied the 5'RACE template switching by which TCR beta cDNA was made. Sequencing of TCR beta repertoires drew on sorted CD3+CD56+NKG2C+, CD3+CD56+NKG2C- and CD3+CD56-NKG2C+ T cells.

This chain links TRBV5-1 with TRBJ2-1; D is perhaps TRBD1 or TRBD2 (5 bases each). This specimen was CD4+ T cells sorted from PBMCs, taken roughly 12 days after vaccination. The clonotype comes from a man in his fifties who received an inactivated influenza vaccine. The CDR3 protein is CASSIAREFISYNEQFF. In nucleotides, the CDR3 is TGCGCCAGCAGCATCGCCAGGGAGTTTATCTCCTACAATGAGCAGTTCTTC.